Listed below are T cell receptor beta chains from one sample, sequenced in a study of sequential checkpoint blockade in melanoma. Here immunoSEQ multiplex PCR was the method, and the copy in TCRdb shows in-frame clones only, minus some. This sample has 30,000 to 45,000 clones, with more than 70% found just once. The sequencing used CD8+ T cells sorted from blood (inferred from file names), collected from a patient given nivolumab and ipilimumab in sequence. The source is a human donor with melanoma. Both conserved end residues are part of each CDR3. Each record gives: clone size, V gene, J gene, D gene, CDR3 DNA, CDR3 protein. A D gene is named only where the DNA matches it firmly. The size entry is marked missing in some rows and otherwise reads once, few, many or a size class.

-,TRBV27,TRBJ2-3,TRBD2,TGTGCCAGCAGATCGACTAGCGGGAGGTACACAGATACGCAGTATTTT,CASRSTSGRYTDTQYF
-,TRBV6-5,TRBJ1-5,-,TGTGCCAGCAGTTACTTACTCAGGGGAGGGAATCAGCCCCAGCATTTT,CASSYLLRGGNQPQHF
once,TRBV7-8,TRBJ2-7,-,TGTGCCAGCAGCTTAAAAGTCCCACTTGGCTCCTACGAGCAGTACTTC,CASSLKVPLGSYEQYF
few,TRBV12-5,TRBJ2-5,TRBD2,TGTGCTAGTGGTTTCAGACCGGGACTAGCGGAGACCCAGTACTTC,CASGFRPGLAETQYF
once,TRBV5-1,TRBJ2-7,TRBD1,TGCGCCAGCAGCTTTGGACAGGGCTGGGAGCAGTACTTC,CASSFGQGWEQYF
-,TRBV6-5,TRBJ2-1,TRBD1,TGTGCCAGCAGTCCGGACAGGGTCAGCTACAATGAGCAGTTCTTC,CASSPDRVSYNEQFF
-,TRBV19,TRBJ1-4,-,TGTGCCAGTAGTATCTTAGCAACTAATGAAAAACTGTTTTTT,CASSILATNEKLFF
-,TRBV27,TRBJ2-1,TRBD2,TGTGCCAGCAGTTTCATAGCGGGAGGGTACAATGAGCAGTTCTTC,CASSFIAGGYNEQFF
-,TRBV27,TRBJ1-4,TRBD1,TGTGCCAGCAGCCGGTACCAGGGGGCGCTTCGTGAAAAACTGTTTTTT,CASSRYQGALREKLFF
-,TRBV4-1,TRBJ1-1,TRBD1,TGCGCCAGCAGCCCTAGGACAGGGGCCACTGAAGCTTTCTTT,CASSPRTGATEAFF
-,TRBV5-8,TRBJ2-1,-,TGTGCCAGCAGCTTTGGACTGTTTGATGAGCAGTTCTTC,CASSFGLFDEQFF
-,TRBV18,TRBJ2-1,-,TGTGCCAGCTCACCGTGGAGTGAGGAGAATGAGCAGTTCTTC,CASSPWSEENEQFF
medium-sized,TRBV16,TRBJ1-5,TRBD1,TGTGCCAGCAGCGAGGGACAGGAGTACAATCAGCCCCAGCATTTT,CASSEGQEYNQPQHF
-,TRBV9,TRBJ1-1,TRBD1,TGTGCCAGCAGCCCCCCGACAGGGGGGGGGACTGAAGCTTTCTTT,CASSPPTGGGTEAFF
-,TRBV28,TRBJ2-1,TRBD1,TGTGCCAGCAGTGGGACAGGGGCCAATGAGCAGTTCTTC,CASSGTGANEQFF
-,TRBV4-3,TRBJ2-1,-,TGCGCCAGCAGCCAAGATTGGAGGGTTTTGGCGAATGAGCAGTTCTTC,CASSQDWRVLANEQFF
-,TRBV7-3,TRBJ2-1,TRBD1,TGTGCCAGCAGCTTAATGCCGGGACAGCTATACAATGAGCAGTTCTTC,CASSLMPGQLYNEQFF
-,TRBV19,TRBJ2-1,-,TGTGCCAGTAGTCGGGAGTCCTACAATGAGCAGTTCTTC,CASSRESYNEQFF
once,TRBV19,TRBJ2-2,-,TGTGCCAGTAGCCCGGGGACTCGGTCCACCGGGGAGCTGTTTTTT,CASSPGTRSTGELFF
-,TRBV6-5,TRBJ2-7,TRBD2,TGTGCCAGCAGTTACCTCAGGGAGGGCTACGAGCAGTACTTC,CASSYLREGYEQYF
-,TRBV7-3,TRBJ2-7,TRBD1,TGTGCCAGCAGCTTAGGTGGGACAGGCTACGAGCAGTACTTC,CASSLGGTGYEQYF
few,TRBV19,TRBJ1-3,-,TGTGCCAGTAGTATATTGTCACAGGGCACTGGAAACACCATATATTTT,CASSILSQGTGNTIYF
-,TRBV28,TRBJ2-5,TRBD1,TGTGCCAGCGAAAGACAGGGTCAAGAGACCCAGTACTTC,CASERQGQETQYF
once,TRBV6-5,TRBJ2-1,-,TGTGCCAGCAGTTACGGCCGGCGCGACTCGCAGTTCTTC,CASSYGRRDSQFF
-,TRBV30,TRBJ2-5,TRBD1,TGTGCCTGGAGTGGCGGGACAGGGGGCCGGTTTGGACAAGAGACCCAGTACTTC,CAWSGGTGGRFGQETQYF
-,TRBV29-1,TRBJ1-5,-,TGCAGCGTTGTCGGCGGCAACAATCAGCCCCAGCATTTT,CSVVGGNNQPQHF
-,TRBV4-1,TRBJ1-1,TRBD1,TGCGCCAGCAGCCAAGTTCAGGGGGTAGAAGAAGCTTTCTTT,CASSQVQGVEEAFF
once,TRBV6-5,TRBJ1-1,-,TGTGCCAGCAGGTTCAGTGGAGGCGGTCCTGAAGCTTTCTTT,CASRFSGGGPEAFF